Detailed here is one T cell receptor (beta chain). This sample is drawn from a study of blood T cell repertoires in COVID-19. Across the study: Samples of COVID-19 (acute and convalescent) were obtained from the United States, Italy and Spain. PBMCs, B-cell-depleted T cells, or T cells provided the cDNA or gDNA that made up the material.

In the study's own analysis: Amplification with reference gene primers provided the estimates of nucleated cell counts. Sequencing used immunoSEQ multiplex PCR; TCRdb keeps in-frame clones, though not all of them. V, J and clone size were drawn from that table, and D and trimming were deduced from the DNA. The sample carries about 300,000 clones, about 83% recorded once. Germline trimming cut 7 bases from V and 3 bases from J; bases unmatched to any gene: 6. The length of the CDR3 is 13 residues. Germline V gives CDR1 MNHEY, CDR2 SVGAGI. The chain couples TRBV6-5 to TRBJ2-7, with 7 positions matching TRBD1. Source material: peripheral blood. The source of this sequence is a woman aged 50 to 60 with acute or convalescent COVID-19. CDR3 sequence (DNA): TGTGCCAGCAACCGGGACAGAGACTACGAGCAGTACGTC. It is translated as CASNRDRDYEQYV.